This T cell receptor (beta chain) is from a study of T cells in localized non-small cell lung cancer (dated by TCRdb to 2019 to 2021). Study-level background: The study examined T cell repertoires in 200 to 300 patients with early-stage NSCLC and compared tumors with uninvolved tumor-adjacent lungs. All 230 or so NSCLC patients in the cohort were treatment-naive and had localized lung tumors that were resected. A mean age of around 66 years was recorded for the NSCLC patients, of whom under 150 were male and about a hundred were female. What the study reported, not specific to this receptor: The highest T cell clonality was observed in uninvolved tumor-adjacent lung, where clonality exceeded that of tumor, suggesting that antigenic responses were more focused in uninvolved tumor-adjacent lung. Because multi-region sequencing of the tumors was not done, intratumor heterogeneity could not be ruled out. Since the design was exploratory, TCR variables were selected using unadjusted p-values with no false-discovery rate correction. Longer overall survival was associated with higher T cell density in blood, whereas shorter survival was associated with higher clonality in adjacent lung. A median of roughly 56 of the top 100 tumor clones were detected in paired uninvolved adjacent lung, and under 30 of these tumor clones were also found among the top 100 clones of the paired uninvolved adjacent lung.

At diagnosis, tumor, uninvolved tumor-adjacent lung and peripheral blood were collected and then preserved as a mix of FFPE and fresh-frozen material. For TCR repertoire profiling, blood samples were analyzed in the form of peripheral blood mononuclear cells. V loses 0 bases, J loses 4 bases, and the germline ends lie 12 bases apart. For CDR1 and CDR2, the germline V gene (reference sequence) lists MNHNY and SVGAGI. Inclusive of the bounding cysteine and phenylalanine, the CDR3 is 15 residues long. Only CDR3 DNA remains: 45 bases, in frame from the first base. A note on this clone: Its antigen is still unknown. One base away there is no much larger clone; base qualities are not given.

The immunoSEQ Assay was used to sequence TCR beta CDR3 regions from DNA. As for how the authors treated the data: T cell density was computed as TCR beta template counts normalized to usable DNA estimated by amplifying housekeeping genes. Richness was estimated using the preseqR package, with extrapolation to 400,000 templates for PBMC samples and to 120,000 templates for tissue samples. Clonality was calculated as one minus Pielou's evenness. Tissue-enriched TCRs were identified through differential abundance testing performed on productive amino-acid clonotypes, with a minimum total count of 5 and an alpha of 0.1. Repertoire overlap between compartments was quantified with the Jaccard Index and Morisita Overlap Index. GLIPH grouped TCR beta CDR3s together with public tetramer-defined viral CDR3s, and a viral motif had to include at least three viral sequences and also show V-gene enrichment. TCRdb carries this immuneACCESS record with in-frame sequences only. Its versions omit some clonotypes, under half of them owing to an unresolved V gene in the studies checked, with the rest unexplained. V and J calls and clone size are as listed in that table; D and trimming were resolved from the DNA. Within this sample are about 45,000 clones, with 80% to 85% of them counted one time only. The biggest ten clones account for approximately 17% of the sample.

The source is a man between 40 and 70 years old with stage III lung adenocarcinoma. The chain is encoded by TRBV6-6 joined to TRBJ1-1; 5 matching bases give a weak D call of TRBD1. Sequencing was performed on peripheral blood mononuclear cells, taken before any cancer treatment. The nucleotide sequence is TGTGCCAGCAGTTACTCCGTGGAGGGGACCACTGAAGCTTTCTTT. It encodes CASSYSVEGTTEAFF.